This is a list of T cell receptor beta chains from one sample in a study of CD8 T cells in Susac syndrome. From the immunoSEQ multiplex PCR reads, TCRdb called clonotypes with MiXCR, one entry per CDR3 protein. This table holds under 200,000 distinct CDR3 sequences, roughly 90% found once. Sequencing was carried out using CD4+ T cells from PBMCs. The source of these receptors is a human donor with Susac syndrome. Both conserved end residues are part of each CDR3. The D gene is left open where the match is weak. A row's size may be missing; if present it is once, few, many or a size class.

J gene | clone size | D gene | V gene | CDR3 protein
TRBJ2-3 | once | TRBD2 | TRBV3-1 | CASSQGGRTDTQYF
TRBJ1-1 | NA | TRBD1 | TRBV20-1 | CSARAPNQGDTEAFF
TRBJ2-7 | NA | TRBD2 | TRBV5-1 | CASSLDGVAGISYEQYF
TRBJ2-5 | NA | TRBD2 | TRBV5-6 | CASSTSGGAWETQYF
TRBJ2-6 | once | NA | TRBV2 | CASRGVSGANVLTF
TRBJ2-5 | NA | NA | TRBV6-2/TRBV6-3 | CASSWGTPNEETQYF
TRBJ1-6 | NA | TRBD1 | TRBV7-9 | CASSSGQALSPLHF
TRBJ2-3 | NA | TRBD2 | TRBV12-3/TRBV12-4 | CASSSGLAGYDTQYF
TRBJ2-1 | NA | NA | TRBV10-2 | CASSERWEQFF
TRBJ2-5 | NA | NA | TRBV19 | CASSIYGDKTQYF
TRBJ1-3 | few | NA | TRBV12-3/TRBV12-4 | CASAVSSGNTIYF
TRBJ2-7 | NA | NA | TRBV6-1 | CASTANPRTGTVGGIYEQYF
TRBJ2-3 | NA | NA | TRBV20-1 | CSARGIRLSHSSTDTQYF
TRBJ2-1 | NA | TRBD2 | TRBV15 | CATSREGRLAGLYEQFF
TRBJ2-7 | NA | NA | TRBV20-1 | CSARGRRRSYEQYF
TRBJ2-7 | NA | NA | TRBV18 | CASSPSLSYEQYF
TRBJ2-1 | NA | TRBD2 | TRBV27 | CASSLSGLVPYNEQFF
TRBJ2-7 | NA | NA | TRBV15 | CATSKTLPSYEQYF
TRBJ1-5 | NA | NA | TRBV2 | CASSEVGEELPQHF
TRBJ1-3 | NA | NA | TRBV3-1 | CASSQDRRSYRAASGNTIYF
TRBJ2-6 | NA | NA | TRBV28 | CASSFGGEFSGANVLTF
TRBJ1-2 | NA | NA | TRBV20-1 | CSARVMQAANYGYTF
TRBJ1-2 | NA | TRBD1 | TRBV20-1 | CSARVPTGNGYTF
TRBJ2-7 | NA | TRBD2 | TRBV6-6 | CASRPGGGVEQYF
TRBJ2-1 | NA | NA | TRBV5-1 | CASSPVRTTSAGNEQFF
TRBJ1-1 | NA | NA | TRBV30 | CAWSATWAGNTEAFF
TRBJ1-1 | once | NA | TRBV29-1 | CSVGGGASYTEAFF
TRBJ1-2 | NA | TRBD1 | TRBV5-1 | CASSEPGGRNGYTF
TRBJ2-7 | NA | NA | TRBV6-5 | CASSYARVTYEQYF
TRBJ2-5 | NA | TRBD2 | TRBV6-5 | CASSSSGTSGGYIQETQYF
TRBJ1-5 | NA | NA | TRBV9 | CASSVGTGNQPQHF
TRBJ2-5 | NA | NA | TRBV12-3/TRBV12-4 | CASTNSVQETQYF
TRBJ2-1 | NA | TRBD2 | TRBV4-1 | CASSLTSGGAYNEQFF
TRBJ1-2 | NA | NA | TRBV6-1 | CASSEEATRGNYGYTF
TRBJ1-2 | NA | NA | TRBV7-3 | CASSPHRDYGYTF
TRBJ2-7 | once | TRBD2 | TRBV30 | CAWRGGYEQYF
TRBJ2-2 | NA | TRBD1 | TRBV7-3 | CASSTRDRGRRVNTGELFF
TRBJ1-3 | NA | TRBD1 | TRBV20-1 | CSAAQGVSGNTIYF
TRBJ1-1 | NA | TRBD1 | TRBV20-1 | CSPGQMNTEAFF
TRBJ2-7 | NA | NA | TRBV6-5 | CASSYSLNRASYEQYF
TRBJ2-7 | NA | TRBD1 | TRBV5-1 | CASSFPDRYEQYF
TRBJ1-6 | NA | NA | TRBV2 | CASLEQVTRHSPLHF
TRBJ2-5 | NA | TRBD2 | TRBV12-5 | CASGLGTIAGGLETQYF
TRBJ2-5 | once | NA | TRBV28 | CASSPGLPGQETQYF
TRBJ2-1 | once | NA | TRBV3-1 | CASSPTAGLDNEQFF
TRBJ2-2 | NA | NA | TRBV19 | CASRRQPNTGELFF
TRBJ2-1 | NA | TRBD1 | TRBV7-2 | CASSYRGMNEQFF
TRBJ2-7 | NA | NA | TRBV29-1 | CSVDVNSYEQYF
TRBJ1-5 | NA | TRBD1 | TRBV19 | CASSTTGGTNQPQHF
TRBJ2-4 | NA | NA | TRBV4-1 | CASSRVPVAKNIQYF
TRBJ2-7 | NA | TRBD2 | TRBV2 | CASRVPQLAGSFSYEQYF
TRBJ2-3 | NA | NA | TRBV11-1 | CASRVRAEKYDTQYF
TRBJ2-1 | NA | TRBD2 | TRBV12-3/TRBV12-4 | CASSSPSGGPYNEQFF
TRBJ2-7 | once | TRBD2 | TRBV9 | CASSVDPSSGRRASYEQYF
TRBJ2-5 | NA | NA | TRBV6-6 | CASRSEAYHKRTQYF
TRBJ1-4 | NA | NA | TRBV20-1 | CSARDYNRAWGEKLFF
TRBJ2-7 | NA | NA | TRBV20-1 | CSATDPGRDFYEQYF
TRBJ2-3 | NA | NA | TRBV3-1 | CASSQGMGGVDTQYF
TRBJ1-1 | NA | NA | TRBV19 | CASSMGSTEAFF